The 12 T cell receptor beta chains below all came from one sample that was sequenced in a study of blood T cell repertoires in COVID-19. Profiling relied on immunoSEQ multiplex PCR, and the TCRdb table lists in-frame clones only, not all of them. Of a few hundred thousand clones in the sample, roughly 84% were seen once. Source material: peripheral blood. The receptors shown here come from a middle-aged man with active or convalescent COVID-19.

This clone was observed a few times. This chain connects TRBV19 to TRBJ1-2, with 7 bases identical to TRBD1. The CDR3 has 13 residues. Germline values: CDR1 LNHDA, CDR2 SQIVND (reference sequence). The ends lost 5 bases at V and 5 bases at J; junction bases unmatched: 5. CDR3 DNA: TGTGCCAGTAGTCAGACAGGGCTTTATGGCTACACCTTC. Its translation: CASSQTGLYGYTF.

The genes are TRBV19 and TRBJ1-2, with D tentatively TRBD1 (5 bases). The CDR3 consists of 17 residues. V shed 7 bases and J shed 0 bases, with 21 bases lying between them. Germline V gene sequence: CDR1 LNHDA, CDR2 SQIVND (reference sequence). Here the CDR3 DNA reads TGTGCCAGTACCTGGCCAAGAGGACCAGGGACTAACTATGGCTACACCTTC. This codes for CASTWPRGPGTNYGYTF.

The chain couples TRBV7-3 to TRBJ2-2; D is perhaps TRBD2 (6 bases). The CDR3 is 15 amino acids. The V gene's germline CDR1 is SGHTA and CDR2 FQGTGA. The V end lost 4 bases, the J end lost 7 bases, and 16 bases lay between the germline ends. CDR3 coding DNA: TGTGCCAGCAGCTACAGCGGGCTGAGGGGCGGGGAGCTGTTTTTT. Amino acid sequence: CASSYSGLRGGELFF. Combining the CDR3 with reference TRBV7-3 and TRBJ2-2 gives the whole variable domain GAGVSQTPSNKVTEKGKYVELRCDPISGHTALYWYRQSLGQGPEFLIYFQGTGAADDSGLPNDRFFAVRPEGSVSTLKIQRTERGDSAVYLCASSYSGLRGGELFFGEGSRLTVL.

The chain links TRBV18 to TRBJ1-2, with D possibly TRBD1 on 6 matching bases. The CDR3 totals 17 residues. V dropped 1 base and J dropped 1 base, with 16 bases sitting between them. Germline values: CDR1 KGHSH, CDR2 LQKENI. CDR3 sequence (DNA): TGTGCCAGCTCACCACTTACCCGCGGACAGCATAACTATGGCTACACCTTC. The encoded protein is CASSPLTRGQHNYGYTF. The variable domain in full, completed from reference TRBV18 and TRBJ1-2, reads NAGVMQNPRHLVRRRGQEARLRCSPMKGHSHVYWYRQLPEEGLKFMVYLQKENIIDESGMPKERFSAEFPKEGPSILRIQQVVRGDSAAYFCASSPLTRGQHNYGYTFGSGTRLTVV.

This chain uses TRBV18 with TRBJ1-4, with 9 bases matching TRBD1. Germline loops: CDR1 KGHSH, CDR2 LQKENI. This CDR3 region has 16 residues. V lost 0 bases and J lost 6; bases outside the gene matches: 5. CDR3: CASSPPNRGLYEKLFF. In DNA, the CDR3 is TGTGCCAGCTCACCACCCAACAGGGGGCTCTATGAAAAACTGTTTTTT. Using reference TRBV18 and TRBJ1-4 for the parts outside the CDR3, the full variable domain is NAGVMQNPRHLVRRRGQEARLRCSPMKGHSHVYWYRQLPEEGLKFMVYLQKENIIDESGMPKERFSAEFPKEGPSILRIQQVVRGDSAAYFCASSPPNRGLYEKLFFGSGTQLSVL.

The chain joins TRBV5-4 to TRBJ2-1, with TRBD2 matching 13 bases. Losses at the gene ends were 4 bases for V and 7 bases for J; bases not matched to a gene: 5. In germline, CDR1 is SGHNT, CDR2 YYREEE (reference sequence). CDR3 length: 15 residues. CDR3 sequence reads: CASSLLAGGVNEQFF. The CDR3 DNA follows: TGTGCCAGCAGCCTACTAGCGGGAGGGGTTAATGAGCAGTTCTTC.

The chain is built from TRBV11-1 and TRBJ2-1; possibly TRBD2 for D (5 bases). The germline gives CDR1 SGHAT, CDR2 FQDESV (reference sequence). The V end was cut by 2 bases, the J end by 6 bases, with 14 bases between. CDR3 length equals 15 residues. Written as DNA, the CDR3 is TGTGCCAGCAGCTTATGGGAGCGGCAGTCCAATGAGCAGTTCTTC. It codes for CASSLWERQSNEQFF.

This chain links TRBV19 with TRBJ1-2; tentative D call: TRBD1 (6 bases). The V end lost 6 bases, the J end lost 6 bases, and 17 bases lay between the germline ends. Germline V gene data show CDR1 as LNHDA and CDR2 as SQIVND (reference sequence). CDR3 length equals 14 residues. This CDR3 is CASSHPGQLHGYTF. The CDR3 nucleotides are TGTGCCAGTAGCCACCCGGGACAATTACATGGCTACACCTTC.

This clone showed up just once. The CDR3 reads CATRRGMRGDTQYF. DNA for the CDR3: TGTGCCACCCGACGCGGGATGCGGGGGGATACGCAGTATTTT. This sequence joins TRBV11-2 and TRBJ2-3; 7 bases are a match to TRBD2. V gave up 10 bases and J gave up 6 bases; unmatched junction bases: 13. The CDR3 runs to 14 residues. Germline V gene lookup returns CDR1 SGHAT and CDR2 FQNNGV.

The gene calls are TRBV2 and TRBJ2-6, with D perhaps TRBD2 (5 bases). This CDR3 is 15 amino acids long. With 0 bases removed from V and 2 bases from J, the gap between germline ends came to 5 bases. Germline V lookup: CDR1 SNHLY, CDR2 FYNNEI. The CDR3 region is CASSEAGAGANVLTF. CDR3 nucleotide sequence: TGTGCCAGCAGTGAAGCGGGAGCTGGGGCCAACGTCCTGACTTTC.

The chain links TRBV7-9 to TRBJ2-3; D perhaps matches TRBD2 (6 bases). From germline, CDR1 is SEHNR and CDR2 FQNEAQ (reference sequence). V lost 5 bases and J 4 bases, leaving 19 bases between the germline ends. CDR3 length: 16 amino acids. The CDR3 here is CASSPPGRPSADTQYF. The DNA for the CDR3 is TGTGCCAGCAGCCCCCCCGGACGGCCTAGCGCAGATACGCAGTATTTT.

This rearrangement joins TRBV7-2 to TRBJ2-5, with D possibly TRBD1 on 5 matching bases. This CDR3 is 16 amino acids long. Germline V CDR1 and CDR2: SGHTA, FQGNSA. Trimming shortened V by 0 bases and J by 5 bases, and 16 bases separated the two germline ends. This CDR3 is CASSLAPGWGSETQYF. The CDR3 coding sequence is TGTGCCAGCAGCTTAGCGCCAGGGTGGGGTTCGGAGACCCAGTACTTC.